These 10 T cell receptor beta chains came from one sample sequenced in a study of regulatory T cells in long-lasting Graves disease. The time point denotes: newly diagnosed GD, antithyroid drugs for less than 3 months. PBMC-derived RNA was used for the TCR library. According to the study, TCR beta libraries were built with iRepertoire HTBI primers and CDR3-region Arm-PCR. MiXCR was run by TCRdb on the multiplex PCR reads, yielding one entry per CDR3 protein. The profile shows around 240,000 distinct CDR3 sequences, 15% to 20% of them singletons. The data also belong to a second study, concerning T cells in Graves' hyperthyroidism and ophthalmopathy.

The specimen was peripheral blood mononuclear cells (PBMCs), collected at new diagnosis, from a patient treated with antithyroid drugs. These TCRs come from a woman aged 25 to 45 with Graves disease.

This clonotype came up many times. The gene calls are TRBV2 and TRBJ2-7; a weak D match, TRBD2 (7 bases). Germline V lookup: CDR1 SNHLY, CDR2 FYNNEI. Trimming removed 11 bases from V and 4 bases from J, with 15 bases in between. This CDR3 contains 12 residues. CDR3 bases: TGTGCCGTCCGGGGGGCGGTGTACGAGCAGTACTTC. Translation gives CAVRGAVYEQYF.

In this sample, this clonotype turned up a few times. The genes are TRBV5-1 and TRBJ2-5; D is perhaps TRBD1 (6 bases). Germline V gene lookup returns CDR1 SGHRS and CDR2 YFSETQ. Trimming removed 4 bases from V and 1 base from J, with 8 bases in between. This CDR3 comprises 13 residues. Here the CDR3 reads CASSPGAQETQYF. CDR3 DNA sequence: TGCGCCAGCAGCCCAGGGGCCCAAGAGACCCAGTACTTC. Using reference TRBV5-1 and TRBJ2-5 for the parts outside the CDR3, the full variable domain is KAGVTQTPRYLIKTRGQQVTLSCSPISGHRSVSWYQQTPGQGLQFLFEYFSETQRNKGNFPGRFSGRQFSNSRSEMNVSTLELGDSALYLCASSPGAQETQYFGPGTRLLVL.

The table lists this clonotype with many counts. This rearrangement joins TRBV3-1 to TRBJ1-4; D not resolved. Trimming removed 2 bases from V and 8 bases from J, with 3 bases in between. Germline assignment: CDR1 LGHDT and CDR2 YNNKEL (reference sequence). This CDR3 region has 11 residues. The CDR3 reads CASSQREKLFF. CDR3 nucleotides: TGTGCCAGCAGCCAAAGGGAAAAACTGTTTTTT.

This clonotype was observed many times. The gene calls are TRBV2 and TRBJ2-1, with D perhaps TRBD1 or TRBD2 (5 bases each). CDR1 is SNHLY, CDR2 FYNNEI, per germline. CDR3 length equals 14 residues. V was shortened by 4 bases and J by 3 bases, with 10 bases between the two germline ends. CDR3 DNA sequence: TGTGCCAGCAGTGTGGGACGGGGCTACAATGAGCAGTTCTTC. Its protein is CASSVGRGYNEQFF.

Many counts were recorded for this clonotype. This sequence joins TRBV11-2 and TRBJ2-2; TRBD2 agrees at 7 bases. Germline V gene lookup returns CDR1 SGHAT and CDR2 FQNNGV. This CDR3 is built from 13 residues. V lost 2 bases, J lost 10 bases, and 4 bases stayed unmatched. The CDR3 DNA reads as TGTGCCAGCAGCTTAAGTCGGGGGGTGGAGCTGTTTTTT. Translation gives CASSLSRGVELFF.

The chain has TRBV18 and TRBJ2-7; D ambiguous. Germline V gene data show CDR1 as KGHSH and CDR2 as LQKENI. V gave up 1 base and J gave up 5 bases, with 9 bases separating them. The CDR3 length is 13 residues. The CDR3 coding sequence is TGTGCCAGCTCACCACGGGCAGATAACGAGCAGTACTTC. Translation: CASSPRADNEQYF.

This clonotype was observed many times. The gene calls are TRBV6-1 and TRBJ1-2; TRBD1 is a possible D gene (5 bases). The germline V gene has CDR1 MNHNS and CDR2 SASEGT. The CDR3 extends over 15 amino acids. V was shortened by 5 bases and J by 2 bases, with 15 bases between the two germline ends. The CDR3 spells CASSPSATGNYGYTF. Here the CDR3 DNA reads TGTGCCAGCAGTCCCTCCGCCACAGGCAACTATGGCTACACCTTC.

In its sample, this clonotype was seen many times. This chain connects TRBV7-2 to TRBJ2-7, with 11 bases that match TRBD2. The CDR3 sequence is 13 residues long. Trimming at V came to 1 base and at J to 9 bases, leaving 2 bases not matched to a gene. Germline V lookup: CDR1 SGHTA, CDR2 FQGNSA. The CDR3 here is CASSLGLAGGQYF. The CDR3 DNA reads TGTGCCAGCAGCTTAGGGCTAGCGGGAGGGCAGTACTTC.

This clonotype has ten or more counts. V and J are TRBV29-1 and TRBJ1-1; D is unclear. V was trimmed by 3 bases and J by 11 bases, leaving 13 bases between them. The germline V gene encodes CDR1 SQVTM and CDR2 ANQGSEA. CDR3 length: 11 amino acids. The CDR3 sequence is CSVELGEEAFF. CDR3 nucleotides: TGCAGCGTTGAGCTCGGGGAAGAGGCTTTCTTT.

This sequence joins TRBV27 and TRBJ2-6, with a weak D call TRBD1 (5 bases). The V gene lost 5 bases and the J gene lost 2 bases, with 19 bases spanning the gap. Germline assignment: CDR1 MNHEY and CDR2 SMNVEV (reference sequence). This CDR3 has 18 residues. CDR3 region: CASSPTAGSRAGANVLTF. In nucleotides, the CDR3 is TGTGCCAGCAGTCCCACGGCAGGGTCAAGAGCTGGGGCCAACGTCCTGACTTTC.